This record concerns one T cell receptor beta chain sequence. Which antigen it targets is not known. Base qualities are missing; no much larger clone stands one base away. The CDR3, from cysteine to phenylalanine, totals 15 residues. The retained sequence is limited to the CDR3, 45 bases, with the frame set at the first base. CDR1 and CDR2 are read off the germline V gene as MDHEN and SYDVKM. A distance of 15 bases separates the germline ends of V and J, which lose 3 bases and 9 bases respectively. The record originates from a study of blood T cell repertoires in COVID-19 (dated by TCRdb to the early 2020s). Regarding the research as a whole: Samples from collaborators originated in the United States, Italy and Spain and spanned both the acute and convalescent phases of COVID-19. A de-identified subject ID, COVID-19 status, age in years and sex were almost always included in the sample metadata. The repertoires were released in a freely available public database meant as a resource for research on the immune response to SARS-CoV-2. The prospective study material was composed of cDNA or gDNA derived from T cells, B-cell-depleted T cells, or PBMCs. Deeply sampled blood TCRbeta repertoires from subjects exposed to, actively infected with, or recovered from COVID-19 were included in the dataset. Where available, HLA class I and class II types were obtained from metadata supplied by the sample provider rather than from assay-based typing. The samples were drawn from the first 160 participants of the ongoing ImmuneRACE study and from 1,200 or so subjects provided by 6 global collaborators. Study-level results and caveats: The quantity of clinical and demographic metadata differed by source and by participant and was supplied without curation.

Participants in the prospective study were aged roughly 18 to 100 years, lived in about two dozen United States geographic areas, and enrolled through a virtual design. In the prospective study, participants were assigned to cohorts based on the clinical history participants reported in a screening survey and a study questionnaire. A participant counted as exposed if, within 2 weeks of entering the study, that participant had been in contact with someone who had a PCR-confirmed or clinician-diagnosed COVID-19 case. Mobile phlebotomists in the prospective study collected whole blood, serum and a nasopharyngeal or oropharyngeal swab from every participant. Prospective study participants could optionally give additional blood draws and questionnaires over an approximately 2-month period. Blood samples from the prospective study were shipped frozen or at room temperature prior to DNA extraction. TCRbeta CDR3 regions were amplified from genomic DNA by means of the immunoSEQ Assay, a bias-controlled multiplex PCR. From the authors' description of their analysis: The number of nucleated cells in each sample was estimated from the amplification of reference gene primers within the assay. To quantify the absolute abundance of each unique TCRbeta CDR3 rearrangement, sequence reads were collapsed and filtered. Productive Simpson clonality was computed per sample as the square root of Simpson's diversity index over productive rearrangements. TCRdb limited this immuneACCESS table to in-frame rearrangements with V and J called. A share of clones is missing; checked studies link under half to unresolved V genes, and the rest is unexplained. V and J calls plus clone size are reproduced from that table; the DNA served to infer D and trimming. The sample table holds hundreds of thousands of clones, of which roughly nine tenths were seen once. The ten largest make up less than 3.5% of the sample.

Recombination joined TRBV28 with TRBJ1-6; there is no confident call for the D gene. Sequencing used PBMCs or T cells enriched from blood (not recorded which). This TCR was recovered from a woman in her 50s who had been exposed to COVID-19. The DNA reads as follows: TGTGCCAGCAGTTTTAACAGTATCCTTAGTTCACCCCTCCACTTT. Its protein product is CASSFNSILSSPLHF.